The source of this T cell receptor (beta chain) is a study of breast tumors, draining lymph nodes, adjacent tissues. The lymph nodes were axillary draining lymph nodes from breast cancer patients. TCRdb called the multiplex PCR reads again in MiXCR, with one record for every CDR3 protein. The repertoire holds about 94,000 distinct CDR3 sequences, with around 28% as singletons. Germline V gene lookup returns CDR1 SGHVS and CDR2 FQNEAQ. This CDR3 has 15 residues. The table lists this clonotype with a count of one. What it binds is unknown. This sequence may be a read error, since a much larger clone differs from it by one base. Findings of the study overall: Data only fit, rather than demonstrated, lymph node origin of most tumor T cells. Tumors had less TCR diversity than lymph nodes, more than nontumor tissue. Most tumor T cells seemingly derive from lymph node, then expand in tumor.

This clonotype originated in a female donor with breast cancer. Some clones in this sample may be carry-over from other donors' samples. The sample taken for sequencing was axillary lymph node tissue. V gene TRBV7-8 combines with J gene TRBJ1-1; TRBD1 agrees at 8 bases. The CDR3 loop is CASSLVGDRNTEALF. As DNA, the CDR3 is TGTGCCAGCAGCTTAGTCGGGGACAGGAACACTGAAGCTCTCTTT.